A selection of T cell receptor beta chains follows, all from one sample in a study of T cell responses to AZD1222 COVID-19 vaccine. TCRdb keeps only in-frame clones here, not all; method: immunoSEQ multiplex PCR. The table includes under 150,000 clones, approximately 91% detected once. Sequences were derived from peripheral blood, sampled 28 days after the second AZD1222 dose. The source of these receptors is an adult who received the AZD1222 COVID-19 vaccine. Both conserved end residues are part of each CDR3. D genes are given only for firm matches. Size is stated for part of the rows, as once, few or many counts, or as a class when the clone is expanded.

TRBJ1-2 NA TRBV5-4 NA TGTGCCAGCAGCACGGGCGGGGGCGTCTATGGCTACACCTTC CASSTGGGVYGYTF
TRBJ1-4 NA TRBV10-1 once TGCGCCAGCAGTGATGGGCGCTCCATTAATGAAAAACTGTTTTTT CASSDGRSINEKLFF
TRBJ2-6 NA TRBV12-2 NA TGTGCAAGTCGCTTAACCCGTTCAGGGGCCAACGTCCTGACTTTC CASRLTRSGANVLTF
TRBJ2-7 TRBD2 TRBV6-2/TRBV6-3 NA TGTGCCAGCAGTCGCGCCCAGACTAGCACCTCCTACGAGCAGTACTTC CASSRAQTSTSYEQYF
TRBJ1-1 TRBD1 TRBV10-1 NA TGCGCCAGCAGTGAGGGGCAGGGGGCCTACACTGAAGCTTTCTTT CASSEGQGAYTEAFF
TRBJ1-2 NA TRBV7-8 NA TGTGCCAGCAGCCTCGGGAGTGACTATGGCTACACCTTC CASSLGSDYGYTF
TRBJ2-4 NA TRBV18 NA TGTGCCAGCTCCCCCGGGGCAAACATTCAGTACTTC CASSPGANIQYF
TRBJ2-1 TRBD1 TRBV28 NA TGTGCCAGCAGTTACTTTCAGGGGGCGAATTACAATGAGCAGTTCTTC CASSYFQGANYNEQFF
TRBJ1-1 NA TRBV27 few TGTGCCAGCAGTTCAGACCTATACACTGAAGCTTTCTTT CASSSDLYTEAFF
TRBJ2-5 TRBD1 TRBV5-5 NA TGTGCCAGCAGTCCCGGGACAGGGAGGCAAGAGACCCAGTACTTC CASSPGTGRQETQYF
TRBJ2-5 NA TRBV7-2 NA TGTGCCAGCAGCTCCCGAGCTGGAGAGACCCAGTACTTC CASSSRAGETQYF
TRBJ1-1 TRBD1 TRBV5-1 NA TGCGCCAGCTGGGGACCACAGGGGTTGGGCACTGAAGCTTTCTTT CASWGPQGLGTEAFF
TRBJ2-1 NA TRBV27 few TGTGCCAGCAGTTCCGCACAGGGATTCCCCTACAATGAGCAGTTCTTC CASSSAQGFPYNEQFF
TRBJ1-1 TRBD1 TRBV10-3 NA TGTGCCATCAGTAACAGGGGGTTAGGCACTGAAGCTTTCTTT CAISNRGLGTEAFF
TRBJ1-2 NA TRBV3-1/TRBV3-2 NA TGTGCCAGCAGCCAAGTACGCAGGGGCCCAATTAACTATGGCTACACCTTC CASSQVRRGPINYGYTF
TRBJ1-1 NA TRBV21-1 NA TGTGCCAGCCCTAAGGGGGGGCGGAGTAAACCGAACACTGAAGCTTTCTTT CASPKGGRSKPNTEAFF